A selection of T cell receptor beta chains follows, all from one sample in a study of cytomegalovirus exposure and HLA in healthy donors. TCRdb's table, derived via immunoSEQ multiplex PCR, lists solely in-frame clones and lacks some. The repertoire includes under 200,000 clones, approximately 89% of them detected once, and around 10% sits in the top ten. Sequenced input: PBMCs. These receptor sequences come from a woman younger than 30 in good health and CMV-seropositive. The CDR3 runs from the conserved cysteine through the conserved F or W. D genes are given only for firm matches.

j_call v_call d_call cdr3_aa cdr3_nt
TRBJ2-7 TRBV7-9 . CASSLSGQYSYEQYF TGTGCCAGCAGCTTAAGCGGGCAATACTCCTACGAGCAGTACTTC
TRBJ2-7 TRBV18 . CASSPRFREGRLSFYEQYF TGTGCCAGCTCACCACGTTTCAGAGAAGGCCGACTTAGTTTCTACGAGCAGTACTTC
TRBJ2-1 TRBV10-1 TRBD2 CASSEGLAGGNNEQFF TGCGCCAGCAGTGAGGGCCTAGCGGGAGGTAACAATGAGCAGTTCTTC
TRBJ1-5 TRBV29-1 . CSAMKSRDQPQHF TGCAGCGCAATGAAATCCAGGGATCAGCCCCAGCATTTT
TRBJ2-5 TRBV7-2 . CASSSRILEVQYF TGTGCCAGCAGCTCCCGAATCCTCGAGGTCCAGTACTTC
TRBJ2-7 TRBV28 . CASSLTTGITENEQYF TGTGCCAGCAGTCTAACCACAGGGATAACTGAGAACGAGCAGTACTTC
TRBJ2-5 TRBV7-9 TRBD1 CASSPTGGNQETQYF TGTGCCAGCAGCCCGACAGGGGGAAATCAAGAGACCCAGTACTTC
TRBJ2-7 TRBV6-5 . CASSKQGFGSYEQYF TGTGCCAGCAGTAAACAGGGTTTTGGCTCCTACGAGCAGTACTTC
TRBJ1-4 TRBV30 TRBD1 CAWKGQGAGEKLFF TGTGCCTGGAAGGGTCAGGGGGCGGGTGAAAAACTGTTTTTT
TRBJ2-7 TRBV28 . CASSFPSSYEQYF TGTGCCAGCAGTTTCCCGAGCTCCTACGAGCAGTACTTC
TRBJ1-5 TRBV27 TRBD1 CASSRGTVNQPQHF TGTGCCAGCAGTCGAGGGACAGTCAATCAGCCCCAGCATTTT
TRBJ1-1 TRBV5-5 TRBD1 CASSGSRGRVSKAFF TGTGCCAGCAGCGGATCCAGGGGGCGGGTTTCGAAGGCTTTCTTT
TRBJ2-2 TRBV30 . CAWNAGTTNTGELFF TGTGCCTGGAACGCCGGGACAACGAACACCGGGGAGCTGTTTTTT